This T cell receptor (beta chain) emerged from a study of T cells in localized non-small cell lung cancer. Study-wide points: Heterogeneity within the tumor remains possible, as just one region underwent sequencing.

V shed 5 bases, J shed 0 bases, and the junction held 4 bases outside the gene matches. The germline CDR1 and CDR2 sequences are MDHEN and SYDVKM. This CDR3 is built from 15 residues. Assay used: immunoSEQ multiplex PCR; TCRdb lists only in-frame clones, some missing. Altogether some 2,700 clones are present, roughly 28% being singletons, with the ten largest covering 17%. This clone occurred a few times. What it binds is unknown. This sequence originates from a woman aged 35 to 75 with stage II squamous cell lung carcinoma. This sequence joins TRBV28 and TRBJ1-3, with 7 bases identical to TRBD1. Specimen: normal lung tissue next to the tumor, collected before any cancer treatment. CDR3 sequence: CASSITGVSGNTIYF. The CDR3 region has the DNA TGTGCCAGCAGTATCACAGGGGTCTCTGGAAACACCATATATTTT.